This TCR beta chain appears in the sequencing data of a study of blood T cell repertoires in COVID-19 (dated by TCRdb to about 2020). Concerning the study at large: Samples from collaborators originated in the United States, Italy and Spain and spanned both the acute and convalescent phases of COVID-19. The material from the prospective study consisted of cDNA or gDNA derived from T cells, B-cell-depleted T cells, or PBMCs. Deeply sampled blood TCRbeta repertoires from subjects exposed to, actively infected with, or recovered from COVID-19 were included in the dataset. The repertoires were released in a freely available public database intended as a resource for research on the immune response to SARS-CoV-2. Samples were obtained from the ongoing ImmuneRACE study (first 160 participants) and from 1,254 subjects provided by 6 global collaborators. The sample metadata nearly always contained a de-identified subject ID, COVID-19 status, age in years and sex. HLA class I and class II types, where available, came from metadata supplied by the sample provider rather than from assay-based typing.

Overall study results and their limits: The amount of clinical and demographic metadata varied by source and participant and was provided uncurated.

The immunoSEQ Assay, a bias-controlled multiplex PCR, was used to amplify TCRbeta CDR3 regions from genomic DNA. The authors processed their data as follows. Nucleated cell counts per sample were estimated from amplification of reference gene primers within the assay. To quantify the absolute abundance of each unique TCRbeta CDR3 rearrangement, sequence reads were collapsed and filtered. Productive Simpson clonality was computed per sample as the square root of Simpson's diversity index over productive rearrangements. This is the immuneACCESS table as TCRdb keeps it, with only in-frame sequences that have V and J called. A part of the clones is gone; compared with another copy, unresolved V genes explain less than half, and the rest is unexplained. The V and J calls and the clone size are those of that table, but D and trimming were determined from the DNA. Present in this sample are almost 300,000 clones, 85% to 90% of which were seen just once. Over 8.5% of the sample is in the top ten clones.

One collaborating source in Seattle enrolled patients during active infection and followed them longitudinally through the course of disease. Each collaborating institution followed its own protocols to collect whole blood in K2EDTA tubes. Collaborator samples were shipped for TCRbeta analysis as frozen whole blood, isolated PBMCs, or DNA extracted from either sample type. Worth noting for this clone: The specificity of this receptor is unknown. Within one base of it there is no much larger clone, and no base qualities were kept.

The CDR3 covers 19 residues, taking in both the cysteine and the phenylalanine. Only CDR3 DNA is held: 57 bases, read in frame from base 1. The germline V gene (reference sequence) yields SSHAT for CDR1 and FNYEAQ for CDR2. The trim is 5 bases for V and 3 bases for J, with a gap of 23 bases between the germline ends. The clonotype originates from a woman under 40 with COVID-19, enrolled during active disease. Source material: peripheral blood. The chain is made from TRBV7-7 and TRBJ2-6; 6 matching bases give a weak D call of TRBD1. The CDR3 region reads CASSHRLRRGGGGANVLTF. The nucleotide sequence is given as TGTGCCAGCAGCCACAGGTTAAGGCGTGGGGGCGGTGGGGCCAACGTCCTGACTTTC.